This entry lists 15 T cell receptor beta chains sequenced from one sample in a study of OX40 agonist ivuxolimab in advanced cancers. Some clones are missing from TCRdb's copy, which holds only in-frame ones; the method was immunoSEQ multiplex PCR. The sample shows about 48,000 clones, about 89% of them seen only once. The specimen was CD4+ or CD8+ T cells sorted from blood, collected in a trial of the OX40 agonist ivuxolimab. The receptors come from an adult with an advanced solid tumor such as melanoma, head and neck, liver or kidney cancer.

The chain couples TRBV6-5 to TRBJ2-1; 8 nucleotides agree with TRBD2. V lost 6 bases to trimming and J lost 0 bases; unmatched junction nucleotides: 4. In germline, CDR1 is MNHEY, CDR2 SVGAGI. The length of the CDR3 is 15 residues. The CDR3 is CASSLTSDSYNEQFF. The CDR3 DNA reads TGTGCCAGCAGCCTGACTAGCGACTCCTACAATGAGCAGTTCTTC.

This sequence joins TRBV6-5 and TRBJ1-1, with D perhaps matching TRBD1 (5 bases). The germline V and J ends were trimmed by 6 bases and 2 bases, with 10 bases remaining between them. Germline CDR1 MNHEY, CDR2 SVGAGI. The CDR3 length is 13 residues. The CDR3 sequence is CASRPQGNTEAFF. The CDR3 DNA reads TGTGCCAGCAGACCTCAGGGAAACACTGAAGCTTTCTTT.

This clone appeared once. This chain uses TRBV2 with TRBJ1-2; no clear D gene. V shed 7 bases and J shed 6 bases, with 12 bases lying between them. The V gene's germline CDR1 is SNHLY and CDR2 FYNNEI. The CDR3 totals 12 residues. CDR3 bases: TGTGCCAGCACTGATAAACGAAATGGCTACACCTTC. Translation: CASTDKRNGYTF.

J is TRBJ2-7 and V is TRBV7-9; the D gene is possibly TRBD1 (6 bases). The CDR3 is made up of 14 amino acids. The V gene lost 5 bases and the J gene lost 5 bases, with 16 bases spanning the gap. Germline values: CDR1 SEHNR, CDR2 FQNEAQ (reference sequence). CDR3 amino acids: CASSSVDRSHEQYF. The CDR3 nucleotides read TGTGCCAGCAGCAGCGTCGACAGGTCGCACGAGCAGTACTTC.

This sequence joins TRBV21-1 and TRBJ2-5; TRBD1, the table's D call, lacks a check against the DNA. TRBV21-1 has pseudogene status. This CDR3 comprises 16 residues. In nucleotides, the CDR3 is TGTGCCAGCAGCCGAAACACGGAGGGGGCGAGGGAGACCCAGTACTTC. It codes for CASSRNTEGARETQYF.

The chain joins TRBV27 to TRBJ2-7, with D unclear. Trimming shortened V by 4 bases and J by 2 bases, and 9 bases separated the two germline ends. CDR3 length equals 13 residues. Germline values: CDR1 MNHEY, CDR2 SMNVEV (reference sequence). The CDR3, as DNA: TGTGCCAGCAGTTGGCAGGCACCCTACGAGCAGTACTTC. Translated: CASSWQAPYEQYF.

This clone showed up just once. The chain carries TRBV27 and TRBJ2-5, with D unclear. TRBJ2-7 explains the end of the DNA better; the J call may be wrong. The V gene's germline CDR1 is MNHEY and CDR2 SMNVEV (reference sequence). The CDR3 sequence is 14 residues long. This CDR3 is CASSLGISLYEQYF. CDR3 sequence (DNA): TGTGCCAGCAGTCTAGGCATATCTCTCTACGAGCAGTACTTC.

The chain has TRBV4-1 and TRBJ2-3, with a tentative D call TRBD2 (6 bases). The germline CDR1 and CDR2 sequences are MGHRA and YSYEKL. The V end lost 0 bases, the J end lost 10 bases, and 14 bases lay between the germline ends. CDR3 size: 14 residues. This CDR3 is CASSQDRESLAQYF. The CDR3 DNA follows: TGCGCCAGCAGCCAAGATCGGGAGAGCTTAGCGCAGTATTTT.

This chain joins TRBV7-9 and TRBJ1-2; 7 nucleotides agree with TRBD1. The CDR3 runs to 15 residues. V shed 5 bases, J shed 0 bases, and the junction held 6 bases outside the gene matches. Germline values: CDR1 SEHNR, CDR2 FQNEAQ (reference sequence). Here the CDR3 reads CASSPGTDANYGYTF. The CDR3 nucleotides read TGTGCCAGCAGCCCCGGGACAGACGCTAACTATGGCTACACCTTC. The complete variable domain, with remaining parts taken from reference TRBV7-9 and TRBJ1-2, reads DTGVSQNPRHKITKRGQNVTFRCDPISEHNRLYWYRQTLGQGPEFLTYFQNEAQLEKSRLLSDRFSAERPKGSFSTLEIQRTEQGDSAMYLCASSPGTDANYGYTFGSGTRLTVV.

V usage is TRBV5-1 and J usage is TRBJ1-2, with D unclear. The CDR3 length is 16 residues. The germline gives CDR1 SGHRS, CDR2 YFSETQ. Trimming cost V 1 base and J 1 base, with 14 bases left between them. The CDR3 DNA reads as TGCGCCAGCAGCTTGACCCCACCAAATATTAACTATGGCTACACCTTC. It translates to CASSLTPPNINYGYTF.

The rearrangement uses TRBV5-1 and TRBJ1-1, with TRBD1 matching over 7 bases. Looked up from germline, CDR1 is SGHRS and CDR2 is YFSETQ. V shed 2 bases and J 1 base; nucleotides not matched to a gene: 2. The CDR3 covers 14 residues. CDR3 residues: CASSFPGGNTEAFF. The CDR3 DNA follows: TGCGCCAGCAGCTTTCCAGGGGGGAACACTGAAGCTTTCTTT.

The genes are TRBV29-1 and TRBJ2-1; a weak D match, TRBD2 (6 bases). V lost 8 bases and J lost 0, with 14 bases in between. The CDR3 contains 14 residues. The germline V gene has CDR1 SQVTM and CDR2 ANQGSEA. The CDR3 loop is CSSDSGSSYNEQFF. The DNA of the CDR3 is TGCAGCTCCGATAGCGGTAGCTCCTACAATGAGCAGTTCTTC.

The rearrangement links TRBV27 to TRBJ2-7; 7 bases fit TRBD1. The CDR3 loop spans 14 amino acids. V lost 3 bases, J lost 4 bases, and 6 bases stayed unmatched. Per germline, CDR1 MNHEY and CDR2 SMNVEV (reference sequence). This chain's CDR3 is CASSFATGSYEQYF. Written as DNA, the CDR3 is TGTGCCAGCAGTTTCGCGACAGGGTCTTACGAGCAGTACTTC.

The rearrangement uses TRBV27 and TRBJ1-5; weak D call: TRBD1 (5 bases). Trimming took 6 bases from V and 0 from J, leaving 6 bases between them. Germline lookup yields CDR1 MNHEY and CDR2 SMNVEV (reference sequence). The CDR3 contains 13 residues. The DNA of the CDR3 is TGTGCCAGCAGCGACAGTAGCAATCAGCCCCAGCATTTT. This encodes CASSDSSNQPQHF.

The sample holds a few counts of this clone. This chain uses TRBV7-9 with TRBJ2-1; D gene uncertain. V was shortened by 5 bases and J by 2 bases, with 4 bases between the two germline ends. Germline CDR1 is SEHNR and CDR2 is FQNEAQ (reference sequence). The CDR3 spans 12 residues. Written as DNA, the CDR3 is TGTGCCAGCAGCCCGACCTACAATGAGCAGTTCTTC. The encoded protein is CASSPTYNEQFF.